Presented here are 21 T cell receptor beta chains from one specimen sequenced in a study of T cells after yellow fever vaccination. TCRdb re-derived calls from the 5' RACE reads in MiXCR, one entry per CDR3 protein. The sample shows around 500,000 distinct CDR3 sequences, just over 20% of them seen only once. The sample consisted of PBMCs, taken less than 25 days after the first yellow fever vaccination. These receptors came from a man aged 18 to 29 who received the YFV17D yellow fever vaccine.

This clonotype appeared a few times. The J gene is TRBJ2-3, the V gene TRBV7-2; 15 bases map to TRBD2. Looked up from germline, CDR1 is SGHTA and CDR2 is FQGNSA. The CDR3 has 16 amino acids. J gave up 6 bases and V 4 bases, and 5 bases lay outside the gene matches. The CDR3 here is CASSSPGTSGGDTQYF. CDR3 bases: TGTGCCAGCAGCTCACCGGGGACTAGCGGGGGGGATACGCAGTATTTT.

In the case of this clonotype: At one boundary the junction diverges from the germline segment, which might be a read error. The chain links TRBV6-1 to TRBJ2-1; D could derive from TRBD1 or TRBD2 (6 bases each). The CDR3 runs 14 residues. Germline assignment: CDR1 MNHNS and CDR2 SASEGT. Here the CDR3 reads CASTEVGGPNEQFF. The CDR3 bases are TGTGCCAGCACTGAAGTGGGGGGCCCCAATGAGCAGTTCTTC.

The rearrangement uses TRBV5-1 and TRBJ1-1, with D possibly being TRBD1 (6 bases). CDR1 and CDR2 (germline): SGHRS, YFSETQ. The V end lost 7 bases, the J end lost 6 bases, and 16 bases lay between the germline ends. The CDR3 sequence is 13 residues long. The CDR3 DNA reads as TGCGCCAGCGCCGGACAGCAGGCCGCTGAAGCTTTCTTT. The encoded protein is CASAGQQAAEAFF.

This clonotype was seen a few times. This CDR3 is CATSRGSAGEGALHF. The CDR3 coding sequence is TGTGCCACCAGCAGAGGGTCCGCAGGGGAGGGGGCCCTCCACTTT. V usage is TRBV15 and J usage is TRBJ1-6, with D perhaps matching TRBD1 (6 bases). V shed 1 base and J shed 14 bases, with 18 bases lying between them. In germline, CDR1 is LNHNV, CDR2 YYDKDF (reference sequence). The CDR3 loop spans 15 amino acids.

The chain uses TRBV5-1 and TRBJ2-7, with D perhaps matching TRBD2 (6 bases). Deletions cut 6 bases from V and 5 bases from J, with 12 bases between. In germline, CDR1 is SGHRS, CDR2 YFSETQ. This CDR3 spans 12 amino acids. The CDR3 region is CASTFGGNEQYF. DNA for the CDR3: TGCGCCAGCACCTTTGGAGGGAACGAGCAGTACTTC.

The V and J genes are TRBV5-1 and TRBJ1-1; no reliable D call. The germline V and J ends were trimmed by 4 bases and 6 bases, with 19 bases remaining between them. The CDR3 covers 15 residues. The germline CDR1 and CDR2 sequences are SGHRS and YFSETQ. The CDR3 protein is CASSPTTDSSAEAFF. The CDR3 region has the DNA TGCGCCAGCAGCCCCACCACCGATTCGTCCGCTGAAGCTTTCTTT.

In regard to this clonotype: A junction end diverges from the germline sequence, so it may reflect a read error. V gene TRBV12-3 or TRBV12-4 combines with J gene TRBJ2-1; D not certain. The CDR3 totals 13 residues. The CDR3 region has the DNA TGTGCCAGCAGTCCGTGGGATTTCAATGAACAGTTCTTC. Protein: CASSPWDFNEQFF.

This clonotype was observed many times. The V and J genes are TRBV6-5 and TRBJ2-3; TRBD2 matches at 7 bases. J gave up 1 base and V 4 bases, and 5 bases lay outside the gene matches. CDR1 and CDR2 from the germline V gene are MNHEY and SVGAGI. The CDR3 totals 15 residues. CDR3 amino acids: CASSSSSGRTDTQYF. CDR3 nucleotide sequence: TGTGCCAGCAGTTCATCTAGCGGACGCACAGATACGCAGTATTTT.

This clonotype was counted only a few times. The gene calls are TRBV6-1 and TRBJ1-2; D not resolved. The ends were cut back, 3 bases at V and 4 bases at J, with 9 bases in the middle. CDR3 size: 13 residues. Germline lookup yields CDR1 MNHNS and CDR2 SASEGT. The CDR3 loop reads CASSDGSGYGYTF. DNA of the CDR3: TGTGCCAGCAGTGACGGTTCGGGCTATGGCTACACCTTC.

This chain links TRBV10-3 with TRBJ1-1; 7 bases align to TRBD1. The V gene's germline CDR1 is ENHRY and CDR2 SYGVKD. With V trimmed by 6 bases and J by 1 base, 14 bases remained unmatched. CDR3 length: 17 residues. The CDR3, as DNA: TGTGCCATCAGCCCTAATCCGGGACAGCTTCGGAACACTGAAGCTTTCTTT. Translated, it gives CAISPNPGQLRNTEAFF.

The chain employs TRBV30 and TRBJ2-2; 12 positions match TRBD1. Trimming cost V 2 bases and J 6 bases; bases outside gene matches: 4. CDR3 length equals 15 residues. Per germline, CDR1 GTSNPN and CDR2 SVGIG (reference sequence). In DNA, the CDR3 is TGTGCCTGGAGTCTAGGGACAGGGGGCCCCGGGGAGCTGTTTTTT. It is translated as CAWSLGTGGPGELFF.

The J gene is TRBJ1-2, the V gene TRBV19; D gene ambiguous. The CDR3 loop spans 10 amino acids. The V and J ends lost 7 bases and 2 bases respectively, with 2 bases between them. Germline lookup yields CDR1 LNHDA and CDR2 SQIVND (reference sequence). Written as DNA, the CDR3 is TGTGCCAGTAAGAACTATGGCTACACCTTC. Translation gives CASKNYGYTF. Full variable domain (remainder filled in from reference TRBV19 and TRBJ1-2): DGGITQSPKYLFRKEGQNVTLSCEQNLNHDAMYWYRQDPGQGLRLIYYSQIVNDFQKGDIAEGYSVSREKKESFPLTVTSAQKNPTAFYLCASKNYGYTFGSGTRLTVV.

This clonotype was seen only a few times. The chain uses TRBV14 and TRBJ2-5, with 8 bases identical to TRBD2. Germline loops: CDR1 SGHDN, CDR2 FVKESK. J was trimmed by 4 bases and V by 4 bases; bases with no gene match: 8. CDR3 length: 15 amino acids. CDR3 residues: CASSPIPGGRETQYF. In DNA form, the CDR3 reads TGTGCCAGCAGCCCAATCCCGGGGGGGAGAGAGACCCAGTACTTC. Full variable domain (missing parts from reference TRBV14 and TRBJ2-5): EAGVTQFPSHSVIEKGQTVTLRCDPISGHDNLYWYRRVMGKEIKFLLHFVKESKQDESGMPNNRFLAERTGGTYSTLKVQPAELEDSGVYFCASSPIPGGRETQYFGPGTRLLVL.

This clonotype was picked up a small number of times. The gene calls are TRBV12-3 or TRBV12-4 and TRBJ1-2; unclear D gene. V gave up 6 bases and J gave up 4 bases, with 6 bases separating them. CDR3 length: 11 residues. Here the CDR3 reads CASSGIYGYTF. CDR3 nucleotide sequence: TGTGCCAGCAGCGGGATCTATGGCTACACCTTC.

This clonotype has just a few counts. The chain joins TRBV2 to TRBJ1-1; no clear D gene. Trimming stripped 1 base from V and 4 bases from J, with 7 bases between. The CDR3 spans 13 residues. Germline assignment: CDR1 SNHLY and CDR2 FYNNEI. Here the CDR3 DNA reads TGTGCCAGCAGTGAAGGGGTGGGCACTGAAGCTTTCTTT. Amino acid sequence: CASSEGVGTEAFF. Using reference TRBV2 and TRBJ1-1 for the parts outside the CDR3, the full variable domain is EPEVTQTPSHQVTQMGQEVILRCVPISNHLYFYWYRQILGQKVEFLVSFYNNEISEKSEIFDDQFSVERPDGSNFTLKIRSTKLEDSAMYFCASSEGVGTEAFFGQGTRLTVV.

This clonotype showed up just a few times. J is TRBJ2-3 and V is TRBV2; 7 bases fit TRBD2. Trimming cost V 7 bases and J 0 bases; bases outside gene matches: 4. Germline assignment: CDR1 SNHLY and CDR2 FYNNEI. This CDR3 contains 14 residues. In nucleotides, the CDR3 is TGTGCCAGCACGCCGGGACTAAGCACAGATACGCAGTATTTT. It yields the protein CASTPGLSTDTQYF.

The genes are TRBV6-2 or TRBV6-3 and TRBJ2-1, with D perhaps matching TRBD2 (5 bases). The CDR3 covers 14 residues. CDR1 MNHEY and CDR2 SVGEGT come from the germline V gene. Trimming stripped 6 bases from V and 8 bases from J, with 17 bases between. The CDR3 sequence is CASSYGPERDEQFF. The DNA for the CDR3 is TGTGCCAGCAGCTACGGCCCAGAGAGGGATGAGCAGTTCTTC.

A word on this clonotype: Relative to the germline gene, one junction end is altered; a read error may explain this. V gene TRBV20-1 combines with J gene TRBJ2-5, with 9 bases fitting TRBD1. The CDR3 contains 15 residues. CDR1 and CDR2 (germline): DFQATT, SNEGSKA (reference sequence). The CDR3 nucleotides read TGCAGTGCCAGAGCAGACAGGGGGAGGCAAGAGACCCAGTACTTC. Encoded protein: CSARADRGRQETQYF.

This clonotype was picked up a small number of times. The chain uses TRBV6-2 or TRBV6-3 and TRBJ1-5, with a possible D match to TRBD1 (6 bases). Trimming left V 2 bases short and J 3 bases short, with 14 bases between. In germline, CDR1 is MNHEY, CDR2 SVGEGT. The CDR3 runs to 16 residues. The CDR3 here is CASSYDRTANNQPQHF. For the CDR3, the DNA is TGTGCCAGCAGTTACGACCGGACAGCGAACAATCAGCCCCAGCATTTT.

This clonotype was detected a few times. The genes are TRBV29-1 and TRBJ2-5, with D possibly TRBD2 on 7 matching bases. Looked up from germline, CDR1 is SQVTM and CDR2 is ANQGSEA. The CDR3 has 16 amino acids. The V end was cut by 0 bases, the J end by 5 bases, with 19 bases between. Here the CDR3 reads CSVEEGRAGASETQYF. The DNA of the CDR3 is TGCAGCGTTGAAGAGGGGAGGGCAGGGGCCTCGGAGACCCAGTACTTC. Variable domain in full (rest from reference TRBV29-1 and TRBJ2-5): SAVISQKPSRDICQRGTSLTIQCQVDSQVTMMFWYRQQPGQSLTLIATANQGSEATYESGFVIDKFPISRPNLTFSTLTVSNMSPEDSSIYLCSVEEGRAGASETQYFGPGTRLLVL.

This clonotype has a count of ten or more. This CDR3 reads CASSFGRAYEQYV. The CDR3 coding sequence is TGTGCCAGCAGTTTTGGCAGGGCCTACGAGCAGTACGTC. This sequence joins TRBV28 and TRBJ2-7; D is perhaps TRBD1 (5 bases). CDR1 MDHEN and CDR2 SYDVKM come from the germline V gene. The CDR3 length is 13 residues. Trimming removed 3 bases at V and 2 bases at J, with 8 bases between.